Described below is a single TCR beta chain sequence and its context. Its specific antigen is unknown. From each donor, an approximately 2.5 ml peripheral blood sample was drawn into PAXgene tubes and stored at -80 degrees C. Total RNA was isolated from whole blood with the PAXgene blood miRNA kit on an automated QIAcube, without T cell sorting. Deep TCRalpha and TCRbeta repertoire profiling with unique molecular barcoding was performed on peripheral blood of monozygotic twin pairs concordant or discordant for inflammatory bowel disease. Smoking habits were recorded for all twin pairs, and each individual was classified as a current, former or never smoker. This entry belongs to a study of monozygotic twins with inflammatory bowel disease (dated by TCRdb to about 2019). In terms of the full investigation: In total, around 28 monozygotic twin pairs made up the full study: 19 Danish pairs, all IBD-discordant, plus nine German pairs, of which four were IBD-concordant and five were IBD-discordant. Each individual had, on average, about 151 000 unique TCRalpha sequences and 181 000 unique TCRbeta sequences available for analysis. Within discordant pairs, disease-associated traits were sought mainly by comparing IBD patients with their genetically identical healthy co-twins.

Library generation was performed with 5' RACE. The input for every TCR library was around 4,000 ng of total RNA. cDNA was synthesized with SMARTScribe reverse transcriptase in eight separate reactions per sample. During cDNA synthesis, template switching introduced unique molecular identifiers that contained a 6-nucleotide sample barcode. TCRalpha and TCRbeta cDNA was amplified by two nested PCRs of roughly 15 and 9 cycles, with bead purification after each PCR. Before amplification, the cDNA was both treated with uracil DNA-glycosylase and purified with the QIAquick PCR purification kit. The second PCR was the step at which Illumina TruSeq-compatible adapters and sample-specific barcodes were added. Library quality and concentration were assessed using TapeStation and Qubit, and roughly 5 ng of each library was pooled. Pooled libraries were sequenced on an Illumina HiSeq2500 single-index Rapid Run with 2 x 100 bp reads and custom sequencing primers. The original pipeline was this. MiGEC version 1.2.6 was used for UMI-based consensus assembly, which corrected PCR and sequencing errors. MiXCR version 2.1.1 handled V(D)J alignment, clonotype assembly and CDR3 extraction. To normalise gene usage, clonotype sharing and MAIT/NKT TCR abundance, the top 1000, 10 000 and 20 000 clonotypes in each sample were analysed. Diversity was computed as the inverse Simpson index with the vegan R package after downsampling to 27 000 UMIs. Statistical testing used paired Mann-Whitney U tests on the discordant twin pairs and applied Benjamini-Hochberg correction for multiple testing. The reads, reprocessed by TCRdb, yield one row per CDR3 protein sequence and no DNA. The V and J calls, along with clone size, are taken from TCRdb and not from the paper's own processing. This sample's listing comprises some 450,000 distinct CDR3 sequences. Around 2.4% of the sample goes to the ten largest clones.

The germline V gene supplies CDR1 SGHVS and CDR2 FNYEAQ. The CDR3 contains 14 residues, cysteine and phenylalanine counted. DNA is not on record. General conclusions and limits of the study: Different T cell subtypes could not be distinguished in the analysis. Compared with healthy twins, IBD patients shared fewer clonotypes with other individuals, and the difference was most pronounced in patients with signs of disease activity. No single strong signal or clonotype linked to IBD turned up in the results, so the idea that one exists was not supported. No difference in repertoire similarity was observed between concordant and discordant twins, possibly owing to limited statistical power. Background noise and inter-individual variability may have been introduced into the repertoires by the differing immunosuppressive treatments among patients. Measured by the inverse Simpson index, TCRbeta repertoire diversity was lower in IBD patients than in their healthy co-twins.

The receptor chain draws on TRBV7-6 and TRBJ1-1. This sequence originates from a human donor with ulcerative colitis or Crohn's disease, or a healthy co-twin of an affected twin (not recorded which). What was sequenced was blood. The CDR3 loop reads CASSLVGPSSEAFF.